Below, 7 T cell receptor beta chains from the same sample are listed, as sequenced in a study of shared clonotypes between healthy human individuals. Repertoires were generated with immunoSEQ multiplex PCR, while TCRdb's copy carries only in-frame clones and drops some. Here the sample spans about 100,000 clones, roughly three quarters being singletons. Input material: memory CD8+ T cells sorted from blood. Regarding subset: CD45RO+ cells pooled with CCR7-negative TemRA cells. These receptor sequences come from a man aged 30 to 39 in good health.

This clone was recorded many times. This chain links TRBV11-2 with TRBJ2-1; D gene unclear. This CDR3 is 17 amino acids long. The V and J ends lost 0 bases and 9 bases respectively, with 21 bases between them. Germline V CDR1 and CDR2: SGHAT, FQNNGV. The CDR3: CASSLDSVPGERREQFF. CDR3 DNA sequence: TGTGCCAGCAGCTTAGATTCCGTCCCAGGTGAACGGCGTGAGCAGTTCTTC.

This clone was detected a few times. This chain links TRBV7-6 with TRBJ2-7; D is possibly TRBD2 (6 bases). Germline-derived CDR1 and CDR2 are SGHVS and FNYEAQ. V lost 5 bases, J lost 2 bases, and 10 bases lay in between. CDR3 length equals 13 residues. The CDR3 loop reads CASSASEAYEQYF. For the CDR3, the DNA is TGTGCCAGCAGCGCTAGCGAGGCCTACGAGCAGTACTTC.

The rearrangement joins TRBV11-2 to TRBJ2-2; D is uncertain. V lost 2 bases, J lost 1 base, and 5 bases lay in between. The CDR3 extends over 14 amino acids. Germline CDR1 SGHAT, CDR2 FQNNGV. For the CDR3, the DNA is TGTGCCAGCAGCTTACTCTGGAACACCGGGGAGCTGTTTTTT. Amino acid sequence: CASSLLWNTGELFF.

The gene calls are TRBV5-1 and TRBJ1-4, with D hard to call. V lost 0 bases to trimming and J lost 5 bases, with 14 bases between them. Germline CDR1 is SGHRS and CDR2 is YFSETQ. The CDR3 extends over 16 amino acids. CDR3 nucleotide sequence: TGCGCCAGCAGCTTGGGAGGTGGGCCTCCGAATGAAAAACTGTTTTTT. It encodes CASSLGGGPPNEKLFF.

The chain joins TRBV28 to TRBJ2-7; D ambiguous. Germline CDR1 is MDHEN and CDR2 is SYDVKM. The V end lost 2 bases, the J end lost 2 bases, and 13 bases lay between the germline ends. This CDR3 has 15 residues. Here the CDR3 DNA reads TGTGCCAGCAGTTTAGTCCCAGGAATAGCCTACGAGCAGTACTTC. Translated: CASSLVPGIAYEQYF.

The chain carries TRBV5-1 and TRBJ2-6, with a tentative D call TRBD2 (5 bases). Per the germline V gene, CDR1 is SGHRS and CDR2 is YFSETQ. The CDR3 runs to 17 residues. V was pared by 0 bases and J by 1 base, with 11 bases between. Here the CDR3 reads CASSLGTLLSGANVLTF. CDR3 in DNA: TGCGCCAGCAGCTTGGGGACTTTGCTTTCTGGGGCCAACGTCCTGACTTTC. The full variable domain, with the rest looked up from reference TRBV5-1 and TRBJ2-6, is KAGVTQTPRYLIKTRGQQVTLSCSPISGHRSVSWYQQTPGQGLQFLFEYFSETQRNKGNFPGRFSGRQFSNSRSEMNVSTLELGDSALYLCASSLGTLLSGANVLTFGAGSRLTVL.

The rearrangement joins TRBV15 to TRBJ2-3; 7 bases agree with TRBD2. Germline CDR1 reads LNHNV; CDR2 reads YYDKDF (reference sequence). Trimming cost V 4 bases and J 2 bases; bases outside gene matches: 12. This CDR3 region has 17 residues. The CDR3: CATSTNGAGAPTDTQYF. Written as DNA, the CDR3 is TGTGCCACCAGCACGAACGGGGCGGGAGCCCCCACAGATACGCAGTATTTT. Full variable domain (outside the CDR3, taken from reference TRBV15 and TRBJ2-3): DAMVIQNPRYQVTQFGKPVTLSCSQTLNHNVMYWYQQKSSQAPKLLFHYYDKDFNNEADTPDNFQSRRPNTSFCFLDIRSPGLGDTAMYLCATSTNGAGAPTDTQYFGPGTRLTVL.